Listed here are 9 T cell receptor beta chains from one sample, sequenced in a study of T cells in Graves' hyperthyroidism and ophthalmopathy. Template material for amplifying TCR beta CDR3 regions consisted of RNA transcripts. First-round RT-PCR targeting the TCR CDR3 was performed with the HTBI primer set. One entry per CDR3 protein, called by TCRdb with MiXCR from the multiplex PCR reads. The sample holds about 290,000 distinct CDR3 sequences; 13% are singletons and the top ten take approximately 7.8%. Input material: blood. These receptors originate from a woman in her twenties or thirties with Graves' hyperthyroidism that later progressed to Graves' ophthalmopathy.

Ten or more counts support this clonotype. The gene calls are TRBV30 and TRBJ2-7; 8 positions match TRBD1. V lost 4 bases and J lost 3; bases outside the gene matches: 5. The CDR3 length is 13 residues. CDR1 GTSNPN and CDR2 SVGIG come from the germline V gene (reference sequence). The DNA of the CDR3 is TGTGCCTGGACCATCGGGACAGGCTACGAGCAGTACTTC. Protein product: CAWTIGTGYEQYF.

This clonotype appeared a few times. The genes are TRBV19 and TRBJ2-2; tentative D call: TRBD1 (6 bases). The germline gives CDR1 LNHDA, CDR2 SQIVND (reference sequence). Trimming took 3 bases from V and 5 from J, leaving 13 bases between them. This CDR3 contains 15 residues. CDR3 sequence reads: CASSISGAPTGELFF. The CDR3 DNA follows: TGTGCCAGTAGTATCTCAGGGGCCCCAACCGGGGAGCTGTTTTTT.

The V and J genes are TRBV6-1 and TRBJ1-1, with 11 bases matching TRBD1. Germline CDR1 and CDR2: MNHNS and SASEGT. The CDR3 spans 14 residues. Losses at the gene ends were 6 bases for V and 11 bases for J; bases not matched to a gene: 11. CDR3 in DNA: TGTGCCAGCAGCCAGGACAGGGGGCCGGGAGGGGCTTTCTTT. It codes for CASSQDRGPGGAFF.

This clonotype was seen at least ten times. The chain combines TRBV11-2 with TRBJ2-3; 9 bases agree with TRBD2. The CDR3 spans 15 residues. The V gene's germline CDR1 is SGHAT and CDR2 FQNNGV. The J segment lost 8 bases and the V segment lost 1 base, leaving 7 bases of the junction unmatched. CDR3 region: CASSLGGSGSGTQYF. CDR3 DNA sequence: TGTGCCAGCAGCTTAGGTGGTAGCGGGAGTGGTACGCAGTATTTT.

This clonotype was found a few times. The gene calls are TRBV6-1 and TRBJ2-7; perhaps D is TRBD1 or TRBD2 (6 bases each). Germline V gene sequence: CDR1 MNHNS, CDR2 SASEGT. The CDR3 sequence is 14 residues long. V dropped 11 bases and J dropped 0 bases, with 17 bases sitting between them. This CDR3 is CASTRGSSSYEQYF. As DNA, the CDR3 is TGTGCCTCGACTAGGGGGTCGAGCTCCTACGAGCAGTACTTC.

At least ten counts were recorded for this clonotype. V usage is TRBV12-3 or TRBV12-4 and J usage is TRBJ1-5; D may be TRBD1 (5 bases). The CDR3 is made up of 14 amino acids. The CDR3, as DNA: TGTGCGACTAGGAGGGGAGGCGGCAATCAGCCCCAGCATTTT. This gives the protein CATRRGGGNQPQHF.

This clonotype has just a few counts. The CDR3 protein is CASSFQGLTDTQYF. The CDR3 nucleotides are TGTGCCAGCAGCTTTCAGGGGCTCACAGATACGCAGTATTTT. V usage is TRBV7-3 and J usage is TRBJ2-3; D possibly corresponds to TRBD1 (6 bases). The germline CDR1 and CDR2 sequences are SGHTA and FQGTGA. The V and J ends lost 3 bases and 2 bases respectively, with 9 bases between them. The CDR3 runs 14 residues.

This clonotype showed up just a few times. The rearrangement joins TRBV4-2 to TRBJ2-2, with D maybe TRBD2 (6 bases). Trimming stripped 1 base from V and 5 bases from J, with 20 bases between. Germline-derived CDR1 and CDR2 are LGHNA and YNFKEQ. The CDR3 runs to 18 residues. The CDR3 protein is CASSQGAFSGVGTGELFF. The CDR3 DNA follows: TGTGCCAGCAGCCAAGGAGCCTTCTCGGGAGTAGGGACCGGGGAGCTGTTTTTT.

The chain employs TRBV25-1 and TRBJ1-5, with 8 bases aligning to TRBD1. The ends lost 4 bases at V and 1 base at J; junction bases unmatched: 6. Germline CDR1 reads MGHDK; CDR2 reads SYGVNS. CDR3 length: 16 amino acids. The CDR3 DNA reads TGTGCCAGCAGTGCTACAGGGGGGTCGAGCAATCAGCCCCAGCATTTT. This sequence encodes CASSATGGSSNQPQHF.